The 9 T cell receptor beta chains in this list originate from one sample, sequenced in a study of blood T cell repertoires in COVID-19. Some clones are missing from TCRdb's copy, which holds only in-frame ones; the method was immunoSEQ multiplex PCR. The sample lists about 110,000 clones; 85% to 90% were seen once. The sequenced sample was peripheral blood. These receptors were collected from a human donor in a cohort sampled during active COVID-19.

The chain combines TRBV15 with TRBJ2-2; 11 bases line up with TRBD2. The V gene end was trimmed by 2 bases and the J gene end by 4 bases; junction bases not matched to a gene: 6. Germline V gives CDR1 LNHNV, CDR2 YYDKDF (reference sequence). CDR3 length equals 17 residues. The CDR3 loop reads CATSRHVAGGGTGELFF. CDR3 DNA: TGTGCCACCAGCAGACACGTAGCGGGGGGGGGCACCGGGGAGCTGTTTTTT. Full variable domain (missing parts from reference TRBV15 and TRBJ2-2): DAMVIQNPRYQVTQFGKPVTLSCSQTLNHNVMYWYQQKSSQAPKLLFHYYDKDFNNEADTPDNFQSRRPNTSFCFLDIRSPGLGDTAMYLCATSRHVAGGGTGELFFGEGSRLTVL.

This chain connects TRBV6-6 to TRBJ1-2; 7 bases match TRBD1. The CDR3 is 11 amino acids. Trimming at V came to 10 bases and at J to 8 bases, leaving 7 bases not matched to a gene. Germline V gene sequence: CDR1 MNHNY, CDR2 SVGAGI (reference sequence). As DNA, the CDR3 is TGTGCCACCAGGGACAGCCGGGGCTACACCTTC. This encodes CATRDSRGYTF.

CDR3 protein: CASTLFGLAEGVQFF. As DNA, the CDR3 is TGTGCCAGCACCTTATTCGGACTAGCGGAGGGGGTCCAGTTCTTC. This rearrangement joins TRBV28 to TRBJ2-1, with 10 nucleotides matching TRBD2. With 7 bases clipped from V and 13 bases from J, the junction kept 16 bases outside the gene matches. Germline loops: CDR1 MDHEN, CDR2 SYDVKM. The CDR3 loop spans 15 amino acids.

The rearrangement joins TRBV5-1 to TRBJ2-5, with 12 bases that match TRBD2. CDR3 length: 17 amino acids. Germline V lookup: CDR1 SGHRS, CDR2 YFSETQ. V trimming: 3 bases; J trimming: 5 bases; junction bases outside the gene matches: 11. The CDR3 nucleotides read TGCGCCAGCAGCTGGGGGAAGACTAGCGGGAGTTCGGAGACCCAGTACTTC. It is translated as CASSWGKTSGSSETQYF.

This chain links TRBV5-8 with TRBJ1-2; TRBD1 might be the D (6 bases). Germline CDR1 is SGHTS and CDR2 is YDEGEE. V dropped 5 bases and J dropped 4 bases, with 21 bases sitting between them. The CDR3 covers 16 residues. This chain's CDR3 is CASSARWGGLGYGYTF. The CDR3 DNA sequence: TGTGCCAGCAGTGCTAGGTGGGGGGGGCTCGGCTATGGCTACACCTTC. The full variable domain, with the rest looked up from reference TRBV5-8 and TRBJ1-2, is EAGVTQSPTHLIKTRGQQATLRCSPISGHTSVYWYQQALGLGLQFLLWYDEGEERNRGNFPPRFSGRQFPNYSSELNVNALELEDSALYLCASSARWGGLGYGYTFGSGTRLTVV.

This sequence joins TRBV3-1 (or the pseudogene TRBV3-2) and TRBJ2-5; D uncertain. The CDR3 contains 15 residues. V was shortened by 0 bases and J by 4 bases, with 12 bases between the two germline ends. Germline CDR1 LGHDT, CDR2 YNNKEL (reference sequence). As DNA, the CDR3 is TGTGCCAGCAGCCAAGAAAGCCTCGCTCGAGAGACCCAGTACTTC. Residues: CASSQESLARETQYF.

The CDR3 reads CASSPDRGFNEKLFF. CDR3 nucleotides: TGTGCCAGCAGCCCCGACAGGGGCTTCAATGAAAAACTGTTTTTT. The genes are TRBV7-9 and TRBJ1-4; 8 nucleotides agree with TRBD1. Unmatched junction bases numbered 7, after V lost 5 bases and J lost 5 bases. This CDR3 has 15 amino acids. Germline CDR1 reads SEHNR; CDR2 reads FQNEAQ (reference sequence). The full variable domain, in which reference TRBV7-9 and TRBJ1-4 provide the parts outside the CDR3, is DTGVSQNPRHKITKRGQNVTFRCDPISEHNRLYWYRQTLGQGPEFLTYFQNEAQLEKSRLLSDRFSAERPKGSFSTLEIQRTEQGDSAMYLCASSPDRGFNEKLFFGSGTQLSVL.

This clone came up a few times. The chain carries TRBV4-3 and TRBJ1-5; 9 bases fit TRBD1. Trimming at V came to 3 bases and at J to 7 bases, leaving 1 base not matched to a gene. CDR1 LGHNA and CDR2 YSLEER come from the germline V gene. This CDR3 spans 13 amino acids. The CDR3 bases are TGCGCCAGCAGCCAGGGACAGGGACAGCCCCAGCATTTT. The encoded protein is CASSQGQGQPQHF.

The chain combines TRBV3-1 (or the pseudogene TRBV3-2) with TRBJ2-1; 11 bases agree with TRBD2. The V gene end was trimmed by 1 base and the J gene end by 2 bases; junction bases not matched to a gene: 10. This CDR3 region has 19 residues. Germline CDR1 and CDR2: LGHDT and YNNKEL (reference sequence). Here the CDR3 reads CASSQAPMTSGITYNEQFF. The CDR3 DNA reads as TGTGCCAGCAGCCAAGCCCCCATGACTAGCGGGATCACCTACAATGAGCAGTTCTTC.